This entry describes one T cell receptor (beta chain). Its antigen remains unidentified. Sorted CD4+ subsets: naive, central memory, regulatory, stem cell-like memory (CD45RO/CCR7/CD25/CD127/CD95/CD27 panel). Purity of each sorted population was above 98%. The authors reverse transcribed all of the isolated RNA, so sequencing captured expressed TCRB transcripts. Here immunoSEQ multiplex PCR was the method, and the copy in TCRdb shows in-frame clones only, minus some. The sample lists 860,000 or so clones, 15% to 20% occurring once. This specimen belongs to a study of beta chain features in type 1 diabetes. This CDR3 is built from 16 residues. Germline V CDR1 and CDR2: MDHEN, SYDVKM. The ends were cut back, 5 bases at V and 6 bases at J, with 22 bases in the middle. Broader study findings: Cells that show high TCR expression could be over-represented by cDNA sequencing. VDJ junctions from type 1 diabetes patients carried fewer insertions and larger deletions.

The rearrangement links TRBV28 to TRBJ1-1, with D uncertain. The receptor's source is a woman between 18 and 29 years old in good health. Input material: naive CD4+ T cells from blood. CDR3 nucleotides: TGTGCCAGCAGTCCATACACTGGGAAGGCCCTGGCTGAAGCTTTCTTT. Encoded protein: CASSPYTGKALAEAFF.